These T cell receptor beta chains were read from a single sample in a study of cytomegalovirus exposure and HLA in healthy donors. Method: immunoSEQ multiplex PCR; TCRdb's copy keeps in-frame clones and lacks some. The sample table sets out around 100,000 clones. The sequenced sample was PBMCs. Receptors were obtained from a man aged 50 or older in good health and CMV-seronegative. CDR3s include the opening cysteine and the closing phenylalanine or tryptophan. The D gene is left open where the match is weak.

V gene	D gene	J gene	CDR3 DNA	CDR3 protein
TRBV27	.	TRBJ2-2	TGTGCCAGCATGTCGGGACTGAACACCGGGGAGCTGTTTTTT	CASMSGLNTGELFF
TRBV5-6	.	TRBJ1-1	TGTGCCAGCAGCTGGGGGGGAGGGGCTGAAGCTTTCTTT	CASSWGGGAEAFF
TRBV4-1	.	TRBJ1-1	TGCGCCAGCAGCCAAGATACGCAGGCTGACACTGAAGCTTTCTTT	CASSQDTQADTEAFF
TRBV14	TRBD1	TRBJ2-7	TGTGCCAGCAGCCACGGGACAGGAGTATACGAGCAGTACTTC	CASSHGTGVYEQYF
TRBV2	TRBD1	TRBJ1-2	TGTGCCAGCAGTGGACAGGGGGCGGAATATGGCTACACCTTC	CASSGQGAEYGYTF
TRBV29-1	TRBD1	TRBJ1-2	TGCAGCGTTGAAAAGGAAGGACAGGGGGCGAATGGCTACACCTTC	CSVEKEGQGANGYTF
TRBV7-2	.	TRBJ1-2	TGTGCCAGCAGCTCAAGAGGGCTTAACTATGGCTACACCTTC	CASSSRGLNYGYTF
TRBV4-2	TRBD1	TRBJ1-1	TGTGCCAGCAGCCCCTCTTCCGAGACAGGGGAGACTGAAGCTTTCTTT	CASSPSSETGETEAFF
TRBV5-1	TRBD1	TRBJ1-2	TGCGCCAGCAGCCTGGACAGGGGCGACTATGGCTACACCTTC	CASSLDRGDYGYTF
TRBV9	.	TRBJ2-7	TGTGCCAGCAGCGTAGGGGAGACCGCCTACGAGCAGTACTTC	CASSVGETAYEQYF
TRBV30	TRBD1	TRBJ2-3	TGTGCCTGGGGACAGGGGATGGAAGGAGATACGCAGTATTTT	CAWGQGMEGDTQYF
TRBV2	.	TRBJ2-1	TGTGCCAGCAGCAGAGACAGAAGCTCCTACAATGAGCAGTTCTTC	CASSRDRSSYNEQFF
TRBV5-1	.	TRBJ1-1	TGCGCCAGCAGCCTACAAGGAGGGAACACTGAAGCTTTCTTT	CASSLQGGNTEAFF
TRBV4-3	.	TRBJ2-3	TGCGCCAGCAGCCAAGATGAGACATTCACAGATACGCAGTATTTT	CASSQDETFTDTQYF
TRBV9	.	TRBJ1-5	TGTGCCAGCAGCTTAACGGGACATAGCAATCAGCCCCAGCATTTT	CASSLTGHSNQPQHF
TRBV6-5	TRBD1	TRBJ2-7	TGTGCCAGCAGGCCCCCGGGACAGGGTGGAAACGAGCAGTACTTC	CASRPPGQGGNEQYF
TRBV2	TRBD2	TRBJ2-5	TGTGCCAGCAGTTCCGGACTAGCGGGGGCCCAAGAGACCCAGTACTTC	CASSSGLAGAQETQYF
TRBV4-1	.	TRBJ2-1	TGCGCCACCAAGCTAAGGGGGGGGGCCCGTGAGGATGAGCAGTTCTTC	CATKLRGGAREDEQFF
TRBV7-6	.	TRBJ1-1	TGTGCCAGCAGCTTGGTACAGGGCAACACTGAAGCTTTCTTT	CASSLVQGNTEAFF
TRBV19	TRBD1	TRBJ1-5	TGTGCCAGTAGTCCAGGACAGGGCAGCTATCAGCCCCAGCATTTT	CASSPGQGSYQPQHF
TRBV9	.	TRBJ2-5	TGTGCCAGCAGCGTATTCGGGGGTGCAGAGACCCAGTACTTC	CASSVFGGAETQYF
TRBV9	.	TRBJ2-1	TGTGCCAGCAGCGTGGCAGGGTGGGGTTGGAATGAGCAGTTCTTC	CASSVAGWGWNEQFF
TRBV15	.	TRBJ2-7	TGTGCCACCAGCAGACCTTCTGGACTGGTCTACGAGCAGTACTTC	CATSRPSGLVYEQYF
TRBV7-2	TRBD1	TRBJ2-3	TGTGCCAGCAGCATTAGGACAGGGGGCAGACGGGATACGCAGTATTTT	CASSIRTGGRRDTQYF
TRBV5-4	TRBD2	TRBJ2-5	TGTGCCAGCAGCTGGACTAGCGGGGATGGGGAGACCCAGTACTTC	CASSWTSGDGETQYF
TRBV10-3	.	TRBJ1-2	TGTGCCATCAGTGAATTGCGAGGCTACACCTTC	CAISELRGYTF
TRBV5-6	.	TRBJ1-3	TGTGCCAGCAGCTCGACGAGGGAGGCAAGGATATTTGGAAACACCATATATTTT	CASSSTREARIFGNTIYF
TRBV7-2	TRBD1	TRBJ2-7	TGTGCCAGCAGCTACGAGACAGGGGGAATCTACGAGCAGTACTTC	CASSYETGGIYEQYF
TRBV5-5	.	TRBJ1-2	TGTGCCAGCAGCGTCGGAGGCGGCTACACCTTC	CASSVGGGYTF
TRBV9	.	TRBJ1-3	TGTGCCAGCAGCGTCACAAACGGAAACACCATATATTTT	CASSVTNGNTIYF
TRBV7-2	.	TRBJ1-1	TGTGCCAGCAGCTTAGTCCGCAGTGGGAGCACTGAAGCTTTCTTT	CASSLVRSGSTEAFF
TRBV25-1	.	TRBJ1-1	TGTGCCAGTAGGAGGGGGGGGAGCACTGAAGCTTTCTTT	CASRRGGSTEAFF
TRBV11-2	.	TRBJ1-1	TGTGCCAGCAGCCCAGGGGCGAACCTCGGAGCTTTCTTT	CASSPGANLGAFF
TRBV9	.	TRBJ1-4	TGTGCCAGCAGCGTAGGGGGTCCGGGGGAAAAACTGTTTTTT	CASSVGGPGEKLFF